Listed below are T cell receptor beta chains from one sample, sequenced in a study of T cells in Graves' hyperthyroidism and ophthalmopathy. TCRdb analysed the multiplex PCR reads with MiXCR anew, one entry per CDR3 protein. The sample has some 600,000 distinct CDR3 sequences; around 46% are singletons. Sequencing was done on a sample of peripheral blood or thyroid tissue (not recorded which). These receptors were obtained from a young woman with Graves' hyperthyroidism. The CDR3 runs from the conserved cysteine through the conserved F or W. The order of the fields is D gene, J gene, V gene, clone size, CDR3 length, CDR3 DNA, CDR3 protein. D genes are given only for firm matches. The listing skips clone size in some rows; elsewhere it reads once, few, many or a size class.

d_gene: NA; j_gene: TRBJ2-2; v_gene: TRBV14; abundance: NA; len: 15; CDR3nt: TGTGCCAGCAGCCAAGCCCTTTTGGAGTCCGGGGAGCTGTTTTTT; CDR3aa: CASSQALLESGELFF
d_gene: NA; j_gene: TRBJ2-2; v_gene: TRBV24-1; abundance: few; len: 16; CDR3nt: TGTGCCACCAGTGATTTGGGACTGCCGAACACCGGGGAGCTGTTTTTT; CDR3aa: CATSDLGLPNTGELFF
d_gene: NA; j_gene: TRBJ1-5; v_gene: TRBV15; abundance: many; len: 14; CDR3nt: TGTGCCACCAGCAGAGAGGACACGAATCAGCCCCAGCATTTT; CDR3aa: CATSREDTNQPQHF
d_gene: TRBD1; j_gene: TRBJ2-7; v_gene: TRBV10-3; abundance: few; len: 15; CDR3nt: TGTGCCATCAGATCCGGGACAGGGAAACGAAGCGAGCAGTACTTC; CDR3aa: CAIRSGTGKRSEQYF
d_gene: NA; j_gene: TRBJ2-7; v_gene: TRBV20-1; abundance: NA; len: 10; CDR3nt: TGCAGTGCTAGCGAACGCGAGCAGTACTTC; CDR3aa: CSASEREQYF
d_gene: NA; j_gene: TRBJ2-1; v_gene: TRBV10-3; abundance: NA; len: 11; CDR3nt: TGTGCCATCAGTTCCTCCAATGAGCAGTTCTTC; CDR3aa: CAISSSNEQFF
d_gene: NA; j_gene: TRBJ1-6; v_gene: TRBV10-3; abundance: many; len: 17; CDR3nt: TGTGCCATCAGTGAGTCTTCGGGAAGCTCCTATAATTCACCCCTCCACTTT; CDR3aa: CAISESSGSSYNSPLHF
d_gene: NA; j_gene: TRBJ1-5; v_gene: TRBV29-1; abundance: NA; len: 13; CDR3nt: TGCAGCGCAGGCCGGATTAGCAATCAGCCCCAGCATTTT; CDR3aa: CSAGRISNQPQHF
d_gene: NA; j_gene: TRBJ1-2; v_gene: TRBV7-9; abundance: once; len: 16; CDR3nt: TGTGCCAGCAGCCGACCAGGGGAAGACAGTTACTATGGCTACACCTTC; CDR3aa: CASSRPGEDSYYGYTF
d_gene: TRBD2; j_gene: TRBJ2-7; v_gene: TRBV7-2; abundance: few; len: 14; CDR3nt: TGTGCCAGCAGCTCCGGGAGGGCCTCCTACGAGCAGTACTTC; CDR3aa: CASSSGRASYEQYF
d_gene: NA; j_gene: TRBJ2-2; v_gene: TRBV7-9; abundance: many; len: 13; CDR3nt: TGTGCCAGCAGTAGGGGACTTAGTCCCGAGCTGTTTTTT; CDR3aa: CASSRGLSPELFF
d_gene: TRBD2; j_gene: TRBJ2-7; v_gene: TRBV7-9; abundance: NA; len: 15; CDR3nt: TGTGCCAGCAGCAGGACTAGCGGGAGGGCCGAAGAGCAGTACTTC; CDR3aa: CASSRTSGRAEEQYF
d_gene: NA; j_gene: TRBJ2-2; v_gene: TRBV20-1; abundance: NA; len: 16; CDR3nt: TGCAGTGCTAGAGTGGTGCGGACAACGAACACCGGGGAGCTGTTTTTT; CDR3aa: CSARVVRTTNTGELFF
d_gene: NA; j_gene: TRBJ1-5; v_gene: TRBV20-1; abundance: NA; len: 14; CDR3nt: TGCAGTGCTACGCGGGGGAGGGCCAATCAGCCCCAGCATTTT; CDR3aa: CSATRGRANQPQHF
d_gene: NA; j_gene: TRBJ1-6; v_gene: TRBV11-2; abundance: few; len: 15; CDR3nt: TGTGCCAGCAGCCCGAAGAGGGGACCTGGGGCACCCCTCCACTTT; CDR3aa: CASSPKRGPGAPLHF
d_gene: NA; j_gene: TRBJ1-4; v_gene: TRBV25-1; abundance: many; len: 14; CDR3nt: TGTGCCAGCACCGAGGGAGGGGTGAAAGAAAAACTGTTTTTT; CDR3aa: CASTEGGVKEKLFF
d_gene: NA; j_gene: TRBJ1-6; v_gene: TRBV7-2; abundance: NA; len: 13; CDR3nt: TGTGCCAGCAGCCAAGAAATGGGTTCACCCCTCCACTTT; CDR3aa: CASSQEMGSPLHF
d_gene: NA; j_gene: TRBJ2-7; v_gene: TRBV2; abundance: many; len: 13; CDR3nt: TGTGCCGGCGAACGACGGGAAGGCTACGAGCAGTACTTC; CDR3aa: CAGERREGYEQYF
d_gene: NA; j_gene: TRBJ2-7; v_gene: TRBV25-1; abundance: many; len: 12; CDR3nt: TGTGCCAGCAGTGAAGGGTTCTACGAGCAGTACTTC; CDR3aa: CASSEGFYEQYF
d_gene: NA; j_gene: TRBJ1-1; v_gene: TRBV12-3/TRBV12-4; abundance: many; len: 10; CDR3nt: TGTGCCAATCTCGGCACTGAAGCTTTCTTT; CDR3aa: CANLGTEAFF
d_gene: NA; j_gene: TRBJ2-5; v_gene: TRBV29-1; abundance: many; len: 13; CDR3nt: TGCAGCGTTGAAGTTAGCACGTCGGAGACCCAGTACTTC; CDR3aa: CSVEVSTSETQYF
d_gene: NA; j_gene: TRBJ1-2; v_gene: TRBV7-6; abundance: many; len: 15; CDR3nt: TGTGCCAGCAGCTTAGGGAATGGTGCTAACTATGGCTACACCTTC; CDR3aa: CASSLGNGANYGYTF
d_gene: TRBD1; j_gene: TRBJ1-4; v_gene: TRBV5-1; abundance: few; len: 16; CDR3nt: TGCGCCAGCAGCTTAGGGACAGGAGCAACTAATGAAAAACTGTTTTTT; CDR3aa: CASSLGTGATNEKLFF
d_gene: TRBD1; j_gene: TRBJ2-2; v_gene: TRBV7-3; abundance: few; len: 15; CDR3nt: TGTGCCAGCAGCCAAGGGACAGGGCCCACCGGGGAGCTGTTTTTT; CDR3aa: CASSQGTGPTGELFF
d_gene: TRBD1; j_gene: TRBJ1-2; v_gene: TRBV9; abundance: few; len: 16; CDR3nt: TGTGCCAGCAGCGTATACCGGACAGGTGCTAACTATGGCTACACCTTC; CDR3aa: CASSVYRTGANYGYTF
d_gene: NA; j_gene: TRBJ2-5; v_gene: TRBV7-9; abundance: NA; len: 14; CDR3nt: TGTGCCAGCAGTCCGTCCTCGGGTGGGGAGACCCAGTACTTC; CDR3aa: CASSPSSGGETQYF
d_gene: TRBD1; j_gene: TRBJ1-2; v_gene: TRBV4-1; abundance: NA; len: 17; CDR3nt: TGCGCCAGCAGCCAGGGGGGGCAGGGGGCGCCGGTCTATGGCTACACCTTC; CDR3aa: CASSQGGQGAPVYGYTF
d_gene: NA; j_gene: TRBJ2-7; v_gene: TRBV7-6; abundance: few; len: 14; CDR3nt: TGTGCCAGCAGCCTCGAGAATAGGGGGTACGAGCAGTACTTC; CDR3aa: CASSLENRGYEQYF